This TCR beta chain is from a study of identical twins. This CDR3 is 13 amino acids long. V gave up 4 bases and J gave up 2 bases, with 12 bases separating them. CDR1 is GTSNPN and CDR2 is SVGIG in the germline V gene (reference sequence). This clonotype showed up just a few times. TCRdb processed the 5' RACE reads anew with MiXCR; each CDR3 protein has one entry. The data show about 720,000 distinct CDR3 sequences, around a sixth seen once. The sample was also reused in another study, on T cells expressing NK-cell markers.

Specimen: PBMCs. This chain joins TRBV30 and TRBJ2-7; D perhaps matches TRBD2 (5 bases). This clonotype was sampled from a woman under 30 in good health. DNA of the CDR3: TGTGCCTGGAACGGAGGCCGAGCCTACGAGCAGTACTTC. Translating it yields CAWNGGRAYEQYF. The variable domain in full, completed from reference TRBV30 and TRBJ2-7, reads SQTIHQWPATLVQPVGSPLSLECTVEGTSNPNLYWYRQAAGRGLQLLFYSVGIGQISSEVPQNLSASRPQDRQFILSSKKLLLSDSGFYLCAWNGGRAYEQYFGPGTRLTVT.